This is a list of T cell receptor beta chains from one sample in a study of early T cells in non-severe SARS-CoV-2 infection. From the 5' RACE reads, TCRdb called clonotypes with MiXCR, one entry per CDR3 protein. The sample lists 86,000 or so distinct CDR3 sequences, 5% to 6.5% occurring once. The sample was whole blood. The receptors derive from an adult who was a healthcare worker with PCR-confirmed SARS-CoV-2 infection or an uninfected control (not recorded which). Each CDR3 is given with its conserved first and last residue. A D gene is named only where the DNA matches it firmly. Some rows mark clone size as missing; the rest say once, few, many or name a class of expanded clone.

j_call clone_size d_call v_call cdr3_length cdr3_nt cdr3_aa
TRBJ2-7 - TRBD2 TRBV20-1 16 TGCAGTGCGGAAGAACGGACTAGCGGGTTTTCCTACGAGCAGTACTTC CSAEERTSGFSYEQYF
TRBJ1-2 many TRBD1 TRBV27 17 TGTGCCAGCACCCGAGGAGGACAGGGTTCTGGAGCTTCTGGCTACACCTTC CASTRGGQGSGASGYTF
TRBJ2-7 many TRBD2 TRBV6-2/TRBV6-3 16 TGTGCCAGCAGTTACGGGCGGCTAGCGGGGTCCTACGAGCAGTACTTC CASSYGRLAGSYEQYF
TRBJ2-1 few TRBD2 TRBV7-6 15 TGTGCCAGCAGCCCCACCCGCGGGAGAATGTATGAGCAGTTCTTC CASSPTRGRMYEQFF
TRBJ2-3 - TRBD2 TRBV4-1 17 TGCGCCAGCAGCCCTAACGGACTAGCGGGTTCCACAGATACGCAGTATTTT CASSPNGLAGSTDTQYF
TRBJ2-7 - - TRBV3-1 15 TGTGCCAGCAGCCAAGGAAGTCAGGGGGGATACGAGCAGTACTTC CASSQGSQGGYEQYF
TRBJ1-6 few TRBD1 TRBV28 14 TGTGCCAGCAGAACGACAGGGGGTTATTCACCCCTCCACTTT CASRTTGGYSPLHF
TRBJ2-1 - - TRBV7-9 15 TGTGCCAGCAGCTTAGCGCTTGGGGAGAAGAATGAGCAGTTCTTC CASSLALGEKNEQFF
TRBJ2-5 many TRBD1 TRBV30 14 TGTGCCTGGAAATACAGGGGGCTCGGGGAGACCCAGTACTTC CAWKYRGLGETQYF
TRBJ2-4 - - TRBV10-2 15 TGCGCCAGCAGCGAACCCGGGACCCGGAAAAACATTCAGTACTTC CASSEPGTRKNIQYF
TRBJ2-3 - - TRBV12-3/TRBV12-4 13 TGTGCCAGCAGTTTACTGGGGGCGGATACGCAGTATTTT CASSLLGADTQYF
TRBJ2-2 - TRBD1 TRBV29-1 14 TGCAGCGTTGTCGGACAGGAGAACACCGGGGAGCTGTTTTTT CSVVGQENTGELFF
TRBJ2-2 - - TRBV18 15 TGTGCCAGCTCACCACCGGTCGGGATCGCCGGGGAGCTGTTTTTT CASSPPVGIAGELFF
TRBJ2-6 few TRBD1 TRBV6-1 18 TGTGCCAGCAGCGGCCGGGACAGGGCCAACTCTGGGGCCAACGTCCTGACTTTC CASSGRDRANSGANVLTF
TRBJ2-7 few TRBD2 TRBV27 16 TGTGCCAGCAGTTTCCGAACTAGCGGGGCCCCCTACGAGCAGTACTTC CASSFRTSGAPYEQYF
TRBJ2-7 many TRBD1 TRBV20-1 14 TGCAGTGCTAGAGATAAGGGACAGGCGGGAGAGCAGTACTTC CSARDKGQAGEQYF
TRBJ2-7 few - TRBV28 15 TGTGCCAGCAGTTTGACGTCGAGCGCCGCCTACGAGCAGTACTTC CASSLTSSAAYEQYF
TRBJ1-2 - - TRBV6-6 12 TGTGCCAGCAGTTACGGTGGGGTTGGCTACACCTTC CASSYGGVGYTF
TRBJ2-5 - TRBD1 TRBV5-4 15 TGTGCCAGCAGCTTCCGGGACAGGGTATCAGAGACCCAGTACTTC CASSFRDRVSETQYF